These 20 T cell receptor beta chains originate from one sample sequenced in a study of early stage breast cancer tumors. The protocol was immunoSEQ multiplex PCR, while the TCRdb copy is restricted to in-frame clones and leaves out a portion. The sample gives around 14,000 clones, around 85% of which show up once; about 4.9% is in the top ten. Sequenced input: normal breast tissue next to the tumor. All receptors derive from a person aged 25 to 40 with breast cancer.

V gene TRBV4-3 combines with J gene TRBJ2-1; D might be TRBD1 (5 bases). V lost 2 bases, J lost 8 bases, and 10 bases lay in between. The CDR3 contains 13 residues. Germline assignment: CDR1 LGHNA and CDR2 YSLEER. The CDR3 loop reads CASSQLQGDEQFF. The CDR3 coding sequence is TGCGCCAGCAGCCAACTTCAGGGTGATGAGCAGTTCTTC.

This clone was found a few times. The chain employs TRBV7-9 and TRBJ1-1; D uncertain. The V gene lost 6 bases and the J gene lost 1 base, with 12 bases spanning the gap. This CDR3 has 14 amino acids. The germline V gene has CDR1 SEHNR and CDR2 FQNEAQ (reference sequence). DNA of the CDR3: TGTGCCAGCAGTTTTAACGTCCCGAACACTGAAGCTTTCTTT. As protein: CASSFNVPNTEAFF.

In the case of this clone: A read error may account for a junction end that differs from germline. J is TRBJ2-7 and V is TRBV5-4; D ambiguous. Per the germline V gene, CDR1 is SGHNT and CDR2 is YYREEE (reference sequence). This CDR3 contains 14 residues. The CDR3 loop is CASSQGAISYEQYF. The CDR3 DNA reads TGCGCCAGCAGCCAAGGAGCCATCTCCTACGAGCAGTACTTC.

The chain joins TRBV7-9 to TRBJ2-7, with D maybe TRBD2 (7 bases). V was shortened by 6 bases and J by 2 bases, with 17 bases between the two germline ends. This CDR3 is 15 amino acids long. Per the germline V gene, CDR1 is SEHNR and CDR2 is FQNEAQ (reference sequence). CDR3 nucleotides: TGTGCCAGCAGTTCGGGGGGCGGGAAAACCTACGAGCAGTACTTC. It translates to CASSSGGGKTYEQYF.

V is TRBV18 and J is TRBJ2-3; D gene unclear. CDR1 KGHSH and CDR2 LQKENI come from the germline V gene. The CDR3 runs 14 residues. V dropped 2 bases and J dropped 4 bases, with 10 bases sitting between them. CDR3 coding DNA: TGTGCCAGCTCACCAAGGGCAGTGTCAGATACGCAGTATTTT. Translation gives CASSPRAVSDTQYF.

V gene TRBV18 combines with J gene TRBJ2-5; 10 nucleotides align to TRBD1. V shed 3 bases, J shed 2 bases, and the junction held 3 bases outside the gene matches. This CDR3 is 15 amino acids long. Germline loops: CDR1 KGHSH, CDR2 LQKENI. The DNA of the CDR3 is TGTGCCAGCTCACCCCCGGGACAGGGGCAAGAGACCCAGTACTTC. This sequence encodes CASSPPGQGQETQYF. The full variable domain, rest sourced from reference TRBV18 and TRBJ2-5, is NAGVMQNPRHLVRRRGQEARLRCSPMKGHSHVYWYRQLPEEGLKFMVYLQKENIIDESGMPKERFSAEFPKEGPSILRIQQVVRGDSAAYFCASSPPGQGQETQYFGPGTRLLVL.

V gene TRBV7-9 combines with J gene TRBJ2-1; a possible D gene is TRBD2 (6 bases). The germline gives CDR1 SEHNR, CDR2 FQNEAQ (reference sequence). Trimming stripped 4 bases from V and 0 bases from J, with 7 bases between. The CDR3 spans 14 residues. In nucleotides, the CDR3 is TGTGCCAGCAGCTCAGCGGGCTCCTACAATGAGCAGTTCTTC. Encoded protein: CASSSAGSYNEQFF. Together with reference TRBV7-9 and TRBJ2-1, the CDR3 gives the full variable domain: DTGVSQNPRHKITKRGQNVTFRCDPISEHNRLYWYRQTLGQGPEFLTYFQNEAQLEKSRLLSDRFSAERPKGSFSTLEIQRTEQGDSAMYLCASSSAGSYNEQFFGPGTRLTVL.

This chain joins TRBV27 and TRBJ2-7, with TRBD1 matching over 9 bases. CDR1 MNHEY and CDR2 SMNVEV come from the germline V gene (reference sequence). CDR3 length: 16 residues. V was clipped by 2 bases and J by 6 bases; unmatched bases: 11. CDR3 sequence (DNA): TGTGCCAGCAGTTTAAACCTCGAGACAGGGGGGTCCGAGCAGTACTTC. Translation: CASSLNLETGGSEQYF.

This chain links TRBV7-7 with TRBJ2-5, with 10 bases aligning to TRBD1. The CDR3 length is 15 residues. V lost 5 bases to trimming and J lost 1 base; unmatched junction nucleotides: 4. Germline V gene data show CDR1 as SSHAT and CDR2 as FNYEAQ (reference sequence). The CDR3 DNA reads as TGTGCCAGCAGCCACGGACAGGGGGGCCAAGAGACCCAGTACTTC. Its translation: CASSHGQGGQETQYF.

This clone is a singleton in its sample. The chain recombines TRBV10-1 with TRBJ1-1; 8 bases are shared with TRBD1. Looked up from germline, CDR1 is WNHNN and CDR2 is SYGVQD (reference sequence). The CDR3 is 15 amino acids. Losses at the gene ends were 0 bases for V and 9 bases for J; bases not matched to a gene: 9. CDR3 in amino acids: CASSESARQGQKAFF. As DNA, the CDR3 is TGCGCCAGCAGTGAGTCGGCCCGACAGGGGCAGAAAGCTTTCTTT.

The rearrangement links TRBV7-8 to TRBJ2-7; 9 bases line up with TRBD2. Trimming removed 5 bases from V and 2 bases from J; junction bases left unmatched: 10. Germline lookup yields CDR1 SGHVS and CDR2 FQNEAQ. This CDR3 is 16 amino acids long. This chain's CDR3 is CASSPAGLAATYEQYF. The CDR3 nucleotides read TGTGCCAGCAGCCCAGCGGGACTAGCTGCAACCTACGAGCAGTACTTC.

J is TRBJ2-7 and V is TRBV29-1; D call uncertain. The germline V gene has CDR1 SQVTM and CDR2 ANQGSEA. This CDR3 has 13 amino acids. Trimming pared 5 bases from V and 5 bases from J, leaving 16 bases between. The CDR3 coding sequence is TGCAGCGTTTCTGTATCCCTGGGTCACGAGCAGTACTTC. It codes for CSVSVSLGHEQYF.

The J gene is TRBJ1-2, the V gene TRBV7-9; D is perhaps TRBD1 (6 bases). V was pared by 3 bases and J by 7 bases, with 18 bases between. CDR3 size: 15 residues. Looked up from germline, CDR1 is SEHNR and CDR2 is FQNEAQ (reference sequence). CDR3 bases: TGTGCCAGCAGCTTGGGCGTGGGACCGGGGGCTGGCTACACCTTC. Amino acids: CASSLGVGPGAGYTF.

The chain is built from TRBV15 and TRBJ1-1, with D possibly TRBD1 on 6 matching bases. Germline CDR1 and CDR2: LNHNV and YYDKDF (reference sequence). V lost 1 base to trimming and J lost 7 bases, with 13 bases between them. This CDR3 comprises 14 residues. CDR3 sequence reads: CATSRAGTLREAFF. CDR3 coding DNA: TGTGCCACCAGCAGAGCCGGGACACTGCGTGAAGCTTTCTTT.

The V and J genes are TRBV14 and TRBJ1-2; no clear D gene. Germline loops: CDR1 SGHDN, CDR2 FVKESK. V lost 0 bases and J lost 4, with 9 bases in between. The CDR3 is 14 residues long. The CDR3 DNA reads TGTGCCAGCAGCCAAGAGCCACGGCCCTATGGCTACACCTTC. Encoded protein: CASSQEPRPYGYTF.

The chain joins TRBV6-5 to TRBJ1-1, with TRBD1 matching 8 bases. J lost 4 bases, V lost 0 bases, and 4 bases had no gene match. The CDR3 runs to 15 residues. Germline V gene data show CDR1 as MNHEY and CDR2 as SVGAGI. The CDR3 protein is CASSYSGQGATEAFF. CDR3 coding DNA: TGTGCCAGCAGTTACTCTGGTCAGGGGGCCACTGAAGCTTTCTTT.

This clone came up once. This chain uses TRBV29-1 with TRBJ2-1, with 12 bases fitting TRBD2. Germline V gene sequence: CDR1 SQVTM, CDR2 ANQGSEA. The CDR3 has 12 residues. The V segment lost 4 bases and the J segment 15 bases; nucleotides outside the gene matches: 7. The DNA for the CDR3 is TGCAGCGTTGGGCTAGCGGGAGGGCCGGGGTTCTTC. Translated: CSVGLAGGPGFF.

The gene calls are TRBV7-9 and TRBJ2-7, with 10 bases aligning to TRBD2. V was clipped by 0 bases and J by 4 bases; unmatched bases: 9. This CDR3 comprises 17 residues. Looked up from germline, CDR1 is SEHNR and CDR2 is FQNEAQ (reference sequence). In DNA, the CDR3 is TGTGCCAGCAGCTTAGCCAGGGAAACTAGCGGGATTTACGAGCAGTACTTC. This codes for CASSLARETSGIYEQYF.

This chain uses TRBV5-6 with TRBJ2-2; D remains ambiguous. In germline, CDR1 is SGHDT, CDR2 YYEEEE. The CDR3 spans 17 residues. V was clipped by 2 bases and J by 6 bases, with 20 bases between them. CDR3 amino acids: CASSLYPRVGPAGELFF. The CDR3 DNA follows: TGTGCCAGCAGCTTATATCCAAGGGTCGGTCCGGCCGGGGAGCTGTTTTTT.

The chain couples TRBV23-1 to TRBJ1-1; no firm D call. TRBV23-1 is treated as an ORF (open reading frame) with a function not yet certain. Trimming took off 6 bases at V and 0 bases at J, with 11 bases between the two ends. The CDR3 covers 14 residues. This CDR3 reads CASSPRQVNTEAFF. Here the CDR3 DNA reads TGCGCCAGCAGCCCTCGGCAAGTGAACACTGAAGCTTTCTTT.